Presented here are 26 T cell receptor beta chains from one specimen sequenced in a study of T cell repertoires in cytomegalovirus infection. These receptors' targets are unknown. TCRdb processed the reads anew with MiXCR; each CDR3 protein has one entry. The table includes tens of thousands of distinct CDR3 sequences, over 40% detected once. The sample was CD8+ T cells from cultured PBMCs, taken from culture after CMV antigen stimulation. The origin of the receptors is a human donor in good health (CMV status not recorded). Some clones in this sample may be carry-over from other donors' samples.

This chain uses TRBV11-2 with TRBJ2-5, with 13 bases matching TRBD2. The CDR3 loop spans 17 amino acids. In germline, CDR1 is SGHAT, CDR2 FQNNGV. Losses at the gene ends were 5 bases for V and 0 bases for J; bases not matched to a gene: 6. The CDR3 bases are TGTGCCAGCAGCCCAGGACTAGCGGGGGTTTACCAAGAGACCCAGTACTTC. Protein: CASSPGLAGVYQETQYF.

The chain uses TRBV7-2 and TRBJ2-3, with a weak D call TRBD1 (5 bases). Trimming removed 5 bases at V and 2 bases at J, with 11 bases between. This CDR3 is 14 amino acids long. Germline V gene data show CDR1 as SGHTA and CDR2 as FQGNSA. CDR3 coding DNA: TGTGCCAGCAGCGTAGACAGAGCCACAGATACGCAGTATTTT. It encodes CASSVDRATDTQYF. Combining the CDR3 with reference TRBV7-2 and TRBJ2-3 gives the whole variable domain GAGVSQSPSNKVTEKGKDVELRCDPISGHTALYWYRQSLGQGLEFLIYFQGNSAPDKSGLPSDRFSAERTGGSVSTLTIQRTQQEDSAVYLCASSVDRATDTQYFGPGTRLTVL.

The V call is TRBV12-3 or TRBV12-4, the J call TRBJ2-7; D gene ambiguous. V dropped 7 bases and J dropped 4 bases, with 17 bases sitting between them. The CDR3 has 14 amino acids. CDR3 coding DNA: TGTGCCAGCAACTCTGGCAGTTTACTTTACGAGCAGTACTTC. Protein: CASNSGSLLYEQYF.

By sample share, this clonotype is medium-sized. This chain links TRBV7-8 with TRBJ2-1; D is uncertain. The CDR3 length is 15 residues. Trimming pared 3 bases from V and 7 bases from J, leaving 16 bases between. The germline CDR1 and CDR2 sequences are SGHVS and FQNEAQ. The CDR3 here is CASSFWAEAWNEQFF. The CDR3 DNA reads TGTGCCAGCAGCTTTTGGGCCGAAGCGTGGAATGAGCAGTTCTTC.

The gene calls are TRBV7-2 and TRBJ1-1; 7 nucleotides match TRBD1. With V trimmed by 4 bases and J by 7 bases, 3 bases remained unmatched. CDR3 length: 12 residues. CDR1 and CDR2 (germline): SGHTA, FQGNSA. CDR3 nucleotides: TGTGCCAGCAGCTACCGACAGGGTGAAGCTTTCTTT. This sequence encodes CASSYRQGEAFF. The complete variable domain, with remaining parts taken from reference TRBV7-2 and TRBJ1-1, reads GAGVSQSPSNKVTEKGKDVELRCDPISGHTALYWYRQSLGQGLEFLIYFQGNSAPDKSGLPSDRFSAERTGGSVSTLTIQRTQQEDSAVYLCASSYRQGEAFFGQGTRLTVV.

The rearrangement uses TRBV11-2 and TRBJ2-1; TRBD1 matches 10 bases. The junction had 10 bases not matched to a gene; V was cut back by 5 bases and J by 9 bases. Germline lookup yields CDR1 SGHAT and CDR2 FQNNGV. The CDR3 has 15 residues. The CDR3 DNA sequence: TGTGCCAGCAGCCCTCGACAGGGGGCATTAGGTGAGCAGTTCTTC. It translates to CASSPRQGALGEQFF. Using reference TRBV11-2 and TRBJ2-1 for the parts outside the CDR3, the full variable domain is EAGVAQSPRYKIIEKRQSVAFWCNPISGHATLYWYQQILGQGPKLLIQFQNNGVVDDSQLPKDRFSAERLKGVDSTLKIQPAKLEDSAVYLCASSPRQGALGEQFFGPGTRLTVL.

The V and J genes are TRBV12-3 or TRBV12-4 and TRBJ2-7; tentative D call: TRBD1 (5 bases). Trimming shortened V by 3 bases and J by 6 bases, and 12 bases separated the two germline ends. CDR3 length equals 13 residues. The CDR3 nucleotides are TGTGCCAGCAGTTTGGGCAGGGAAGGCGAGCAGTACTTC. Its translation is CASSLGREGEQYF.

This chain connects TRBV9 to TRBJ2-1, with D perhaps TRBD2 (6 bases). CDR1 is SGDLS and CDR2 is YYNGEE in the germline V gene. Trimming took 4 bases from V and 5 from J, leaving 22 bases between them. The CDR3 contains 17 residues. DNA for the CDR3: TGTGCCAGCAGCCCCTCCCCAAAGCGGGCGCCGAACAATGAGCAGTTCTTC. Residues: CASSPSPKRAPNNEQFF.

This clonotype was seen a few times. In DNA, the CDR3 is TGTGCCAGCAGCTTAGCGGCCAGGGGAGCGGGACGGAGCTCCTACGAGCAGTACTTC. Protein sequence: CASSLAARGAGRSSYEQYF. The chain couples TRBV7-2 to TRBJ2-7, with D tentatively TRBD2 (7 bases). CDR3 length: 19 residues. Trimming removed 0 bases from V and 0 bases from J, with 21 bases in between. Germline values: CDR1 SGHTA, CDR2 FQGNSA.

V gene TRBV4-3 combines with J gene TRBJ1-2; no definite D call. Germline V CDR1 and CDR2: LGHNA, YSLEER. V lost 0 bases to trimming and J lost 8 bases, with 10 bases between them. This CDR3 is built from 13 residues. In DNA form, the CDR3 reads TGCGCCAGCAGCCAAGAGGCCCTTGGGGGCTACACCTTC. This sequence encodes CASSQEALGGYTF.

This clonotype was counted ten times or more. The chain is built from TRBV4-1 and TRBJ1-2; the D gene is possibly TRBD1 (5 bases). The germline V gene encodes CDR1 MGHRA and CDR2 YSYEKL. V was clipped by 0 bases and J by 1 base, with 18 bases between them. The CDR3 contains 18 residues. DNA of the CDR3: TGCGCCAGCAGCCAAGACCAGGGTGGGACCGGTTATAACTATGGCTACACCTTC. Its translation: CASSQDQGGTGYNYGYTF.

This clonotype appeared a few times. The CDR3 DNA sequence: TGTGCCAGCAGCTTAAGGGGGGCGGACTCCTATAATTCACCCCTCCACTTT. It is translated as CASSLRGADSYNSPLHF. The chain recombines TRBV7-2 with TRBJ1-6, with D tentatively TRBD1 (6 bases). V was clipped by 2 bases and J by 0 bases, with 11 bases between them. Germline CDR1 and CDR2: SGHTA and FQGNSA. CDR3 length equals 17 residues.

This clonotype was seen many times. The CDR3 DNA reads TGTGCCAGCAGCTTAGCCCCCCGGGGGGGATCTCAAGAGACCCAGTACTTC. This gives the protein CASSLAPRGGSQETQYF. The chain joins TRBV7-2 to TRBJ2-5; 8 bases agree with TRBD2. Trimming at V came to 0 bases and at J to 2 bases, leaving 8 bases not matched to a gene. The CDR3 loop spans 17 amino acids. Germline CDR1 is SGHTA and CDR2 is FQGNSA.

The chain uses TRBV7-2 and TRBJ2-5; D unresolved. The germline CDR1 and CDR2 sequences are SGHTA and FQGNSA. V dropped 4 bases and J dropped 4 bases, with 10 bases sitting between them. This CDR3 has 13 residues. The CDR3 nucleotides read TGTGCCAGCAGCTCCTACCTCCGAGAGACCCAGTACTTC. Translating gives CASSSYLRETQYF.

The V gene is TRBV20-1, the J gene TRBJ2-5; no reliable D call. V dropped 0 bases and J dropped 8 bases, with 16 bases sitting between them. The CDR3 length is 14 residues. Per germline, CDR1 DFQATT and CDR2 SNEGSKA (reference sequence). The CDR3 sequence is CSARDGNGPGTQYF. Here the CDR3 DNA reads TGCAGTGCTAGAGATGGGAACGGCCCGGGCACCCAGTACTTC.

This clonotype appeared many times. The rearrangement links TRBV12-3 or TRBV12-4 to TRBJ1-5; D not resolved. The CDR3 totals 15 residues. Trimming removed 2 bases at V and 0 bases at J, with 8 bases between. CDR3 in amino acids: CASSLRTSSNQPQHF. CDR3 DNA: TGTGCCAGCAGTTTAAGGACGTCTAGCAATCAGCCCCAGCATTTT.

This clonotype was seen a few times. V and J are TRBV7-2 and TRBJ2-7; D not certain. V was pared by 2 bases and J by 6 bases, with 8 bases between. CDR1 is SGHTA and CDR2 is FQGNSA in the germline V gene. The CDR3 totals 12 residues. CDR3: CASSLILSEQYF. The CDR3 nucleotides are TGTGCCAGCAGCTTAATACTCTCCGAGCAGTACTTC.

Only a few counts were recorded for this clonotype. V is TRBV12-3 or TRBV12-4 and J is TRBJ1-3; D unclear. V lost 3 bases, J lost 2 bases, and 17 bases lay in between. The length of the CDR3 is 17 residues. The CDR3 DNA is TGTGCCAGCAGTTTCCCCGGGGTTAGCTCTACTGGAAACACCATATATTTT. It specifies CASSFPGVSSTGNTIYF.

Turning to this clonotype: An end of the junction differs from the germline gene, which may be a read error. J is TRBJ2-1 and V is TRBV4-1; possibly TRBD1 or TRBD2 for D (5 bases each). The germline gives CDR1 MGHRA, CDR2 YSYEKL. The CDR3 covers 16 residues. CDR3 amino acids: CASSQGDSTADNEQFF. Written as DNA, the CDR3 is TGTGCCAGCAGCCAGGGTGACTCTACAGCGGACAATGAGCAGTTCTTC.

This sequence joins TRBV10-3 and TRBJ1-6; no clear D. The CDR3 length is 13 residues. CDR1 and CDR2 (germline): ENHRY, SYGVKD. V dropped 2 bases and J dropped 7 bases, with 6 bases sitting between them. In nucleotides, the CDR3 is TGTGCCATCAGTGAGCTCGGCAATTCACCCCTCCACTTT. It codes for CAISELGNSPLHF.

This clonotype was counted between two and nine times. The chain employs TRBV20-1 and TRBJ2-2; D perhaps matches TRBD2 (7 bases). Germline V gene lookup returns CDR1 DFQATT and CDR2 SNEGSKA (reference sequence). The V and J ends lost 5 bases and 5 bases respectively, with 27 bases between them. The CDR3 is made up of 18 amino acids. For the CDR3, the DNA is TGCAGTGCTGGAAGGGGGATAGCGGCATCCGGGGGGACCGGGGAGCTGTTTTTT. It encodes CSAGRGIAASGGTGELFF.

This clonotype was counted a few times. The rearrangement uses TRBV6-6 and TRBJ2-7, with a weak D call TRBD2 (6 bases). The V end was cut by 2 bases, the J end by 5 bases, with 7 bases between. CDR1 MNHNY and CDR2 SVGAGI come from the germline V gene (reference sequence). The CDR3 spans 12 residues. CDR3 amino acids: CASSYGGNEQYF. CDR3 bases: TGTGCCAGCAGTTACGGGGGGAACGAGCAGTACTTC.

The chain employs TRBV27 and TRBJ2-1; 10 bases align to TRBD2. The V gene end was trimmed by 9 bases and the J gene end by 10 bases; junction bases not matched to a gene: 12. This CDR3 is built from 14 residues. Germline assignment: CDR1 MNHEY and CDR2 SMNVEV (reference sequence). The CDR3 DNA reads TGTGCCAGTCGCATCCTCGGGACTAGCGAGGAGCAGTTCTTC. Protein sequence: CASRILGTSEEQFF.

This sequence joins TRBV12-3 or TRBV12-4 and TRBJ2-5; TRBD2 matches at 12 bases. V dropped 5 bases and J dropped 5; count of bases not matched to a gene: 6. The CDR3 sequence is 15 residues long. The CDR3 region has the DNA TGTGCCAGCAGTGCTCTAGCGGGGGGGCTGGAGACCCAGTACTTC. It translates to CASSALAGGLETQYF.

The CDR3: CASSLLGREETQYF. CDR3 in DNA: TGTGCCAGCAGTTTATTGGGACGGGAAGAGACCCAGTACTTC. This sequence joins TRBV27 and TRBJ2-5; D is tentatively TRBD1 or TRBD2 (5 bases each). The germline V gene has CDR1 MNHEY and CDR2 SMNVEV (reference sequence). Trimming took 1 base from V and 3 from J, leaving 9 bases between them. The CDR3 covers 14 residues.

The V and J genes are TRBV7-2 and TRBJ2-5; D possibly matches TRBD1 or TRBD2 (5 bases each). The germline CDR1 and CDR2 sequences are SGHTA and FQGNSA. The ends were cut back, 0 bases at V and 2 bases at J, with 7 bases in the middle. This CDR3 has 14 residues. The DNA of the CDR3 is TGTGCCAGCAGCTTAGCGGGACGTCAAGAGACCCAGTACTTC. It specifies CASSLAGRQETQYF.